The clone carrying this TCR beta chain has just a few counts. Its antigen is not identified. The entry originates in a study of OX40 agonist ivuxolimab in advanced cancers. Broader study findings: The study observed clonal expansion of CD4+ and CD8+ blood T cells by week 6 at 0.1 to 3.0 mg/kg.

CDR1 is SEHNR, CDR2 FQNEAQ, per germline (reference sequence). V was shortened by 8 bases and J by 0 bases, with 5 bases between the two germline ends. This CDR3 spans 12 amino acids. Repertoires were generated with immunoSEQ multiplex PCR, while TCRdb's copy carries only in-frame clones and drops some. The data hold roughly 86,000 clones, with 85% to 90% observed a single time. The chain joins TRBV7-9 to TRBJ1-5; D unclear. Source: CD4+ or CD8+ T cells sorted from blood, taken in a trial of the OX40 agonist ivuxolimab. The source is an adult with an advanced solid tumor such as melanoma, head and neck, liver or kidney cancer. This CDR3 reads CASGDSNQPQHF. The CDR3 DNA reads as TGTGCCAGCGGGGATAGCAATCAGCCCCAGCATTTT. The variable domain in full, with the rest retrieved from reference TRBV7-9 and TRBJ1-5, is DTGVSQNPRHKITKRGQNVTFRCDPISEHNRLYWYRQTLGQGPEFLTYFQNEAQLEKSRLLSDRFSAERPKGSFSTLEIQRTEQGDSAMYLCASGDSNQPQHFGDGTRLSIL.